Sequencing of this TCR beta chain was carried out in a study of T cells in Graves' hyperthyroidism and ophthalmopathy (dated by TCRdb to between 2018 and 2021). General notes on the study: Peripheral blood was collected at initial diagnosis, before any treatment. TCR V-J signatures able to tell the groups apart were searched for in a discovery cohort of 90 to 100 patients, of whom roughly 42 had Graves' ophthalmopathy and some 60 had stable Graves' hyperthyroidism. Whether ophthalmopathy could be predicted prospectively was tested in an independent validation cohort made up of under 20 hyperthyroidism patients plus 17 patients who later progressed to ophthalmopathy. The 100 discovery patients were randomly split 7:3 into training and test sets. In addition, the study compared T-cell repertoires in thyroid tissue and in blood from six Graves' hyperthyroidism patients. Following sampling, methimazole starting at 30 mg daily was given to hyperthyroidism patients, and high-dose intravenous methylprednisolone was given to ophthalmopathy patients. According to the paper, TCR Vbeta CDR3 sequencing was carried out on 135 peripheral blood samples, which came from 40 to 45 ophthalmopathy, 70 to 80 hyperthyroidism and about 17 progressor patients. The study at large found these results: No statistical method was used to fix the sample size in advance, and group allocation was not hidden from the investigators. Most expanded thyroid clonotypes (frequency above 0.001) were also detected in blood, suggesting blood repertoires may reflect thyroid immune responses. In validation, the model predicted progression to ophthalmopathy a median of 6.5 months before onset, with 65% to 71% sensitivity and around 76% specificity. Ophthalmopathy was separated from stable hyperthyroidism by a 13 V-J signature model, with 87.88% sensitivity and roughly 84% specificity obtained in cross-validation and 80%/75% obtained in testing.

The TCR beta CDR3 regions were amplified from the RNA transcripts. For the first round of RT-PCR on the TCR CDR3, the HTBI primer set was used together with the Qiagen OneStep RT-PCR kit. Libraries were constructed in a second round of multiplex PCR, after which size selection and purification were performed. The libraries were sequenced on an Illumina HiSeq2000 using paired-end 100 bp reads. Turning to the authors' computational methods: Raw data were processed with SOAPnuke, discarding reads with adapters, uncalled bases, mean Phred below 15, or no exact constant-primer or identifier match. COPE v1.2.5 was used to merge the high-quality paired reads, and each unique nucleotide sequence was defined as a clonotype. Clonotypes were aligned to IMGT TRBV, TRBD and TRBJ reference segments using MiTCR v1.1. Analysis was restricted to V-J combinations with a frequency above 0.0001, which covered over 98% of repertoires. A TCS score was defined as the ratio between F50 (clonal expansion) and ExV (chaos), using BLOSUM62-based TCRdist between CDR3 peptides within each V-J. Welch's t-statistics and random forest reduced roughly 530 V-J features to 10 to 15, which were used in a naive Bayes classifier (R e1071). TCRdb trimmed the raw reads at Q25, called clones with MiXCR and kept productive beta chains. CDR3 protein sequences are deduplicated, and each keeps its most common genes and DNA. The V and J calls shown here were made by TCRdb, not taken from the authors' results. This sample lists about 580,000 distinct CDR3 sequences; 14% were detected once. Together, the top ten hold roughly 5.7% of the sample.

This clonotype was recorded at least ten times. This receptor's antigen is unknown. Base qualities are not recorded, but no much larger clone differs from it by a single base. Hyperthyroidism patients were aged 18 to 65 years and newly diagnosed, with disease duration of less than 2 months. Exclusion was applied to patients with uncontrolled infections, other autoimmune diseases, pregnancy or lactation. Diagnoses were based on clinical symptoms, serum thyroxine and TRAb, thyroid ultrasound and orbital computed tomography. Blood from progressor patients was collected at the time of first diagnosis with hyperthyroidism, before any ophthalmopathy symptoms had appeared. PBMCs were separated from under 11 ml of fresh peripheral blood using Ficoll-Paque density gradient centrifugation. Progressor patients were first diagnosed with Graves' hyperthyroidism and then developed ophthalmopathy during follow-up. Total RNA was extracted using Trizol reagent, and RNA quality was assessed on an Agilent 2100 Bioanalyzer.

V is cut back by 7 bases and J by 1 base, with 4 bases in the junction unmatched. Sequences ENHRY (CDR1) and SYGVKD (CDR2) are obtained from the germline V gene. The CDR3 measures 14 amino acids from cysteine to phenylalanine. The only DNA kept is the CDR3, 42 bases in frame from the first base. Sequencing was performed on blood. The chain couples TRBV10-3 to TRBJ1-1; a stretch of 9 junction bases matches TRBD1. This TCR came from a woman aged 30 to 39 with Graves' hyperthyroidism that later progressed to Graves' ophthalmopathy. The nucleotides are TGTGCCATCAAAGGGGGACAGGGGAACACTGAAGCTTTCTTT. Translation gives CAIKGGQGNTEAFF.